Listed below are T cell receptor beta chains from one sample, sequenced in a study of naive and memory T cell subsets. TCRdb re-called the UMI-ligation and nested PCR reads with MiXCR, one entry per CDR3 protein. The repertoire holds 95,000 to 150,000 distinct CDR3 sequences, with roughly 36% as singletons. Sequenced: central memory CD4+ T cells from blood. These receptors were taken from a human donor in good health. CDR3s leave out the opening cysteine and the closing phenylalanine or tryptophan. For some rows the clone size is stated as once, few or many, or as a class when expanded; others skip it.

v_gene: TRBV7-2; j_gene: TRBJ2-5; abundance: -; CDR3aa: ASSLRPQETQY
v_gene: TRBV20-1; j_gene: TRBJ2-3; abundance: many; CDR3aa: SARPISGPSTDTQY
v_gene: TRBV24-1; j_gene: TRBJ2-3; abundance: few; CDR3aa: ATSDRQGSGTDTQY
v_gene: TRBV9; j_gene: TRBJ2-1; abundance: -; CDR3aa: ASSVSNSGLQF
v_gene: TRBV6-5; j_gene: TRBJ2-1; abundance: -; CDR3aa: ASSYNAVNNEQF
v_gene: TRBV29-1; j_gene: TRBJ2-2; abundance: -; CDR3aa: SVESGSANTGELF
v_gene: TRBV9; j_gene: TRBJ2-2; abundance: -; CDR3aa: ASSVGSGEAGELF
v_gene: TRBV18; j_gene: TRBJ2-3; abundance: many; CDR3aa: ASSPPEYLRDTDTQY
v_gene: TRBV18; j_gene: TRBJ1-4; abundance: few; CDR3aa: ASSPDRGISEKLF
v_gene: TRBV6-2/TRBV6-3; j_gene: TRBJ2-4; abundance: many; CDR3aa: ASSSNYREGIQY
v_gene: TRBV28; j_gene: TRBJ2-3; abundance: once; CDR3aa: ASSLSWGTDTQY
v_gene: TRBV20-1; j_gene: TRBJ2-1; abundance: -; CDR3aa: SATSLAGGFLSYNEQF
v_gene: TRBV19; j_gene: TRBJ2-2; abundance: -; CDR3aa: ASSIFFSFAGELF
v_gene: TRBV12-5; j_gene: TRBJ2-5; abundance: -; CDR3aa: ASEGVQETQY
v_gene: TRBV29-1; j_gene: TRBJ2-7; abundance: few; CDR3aa: SVYSGSYEQY
v_gene: TRBV30; j_gene: TRBJ2-3; abundance: -; CDR3aa: ACSRGPAAGTDTQY
v_gene: TRBV29-1; j_gene: TRBJ1-1; abundance: few; CDR3aa: SARAGPEAF
v_gene: TRBV25-1; j_gene: TRBJ1-6; abundance: -; CDR3aa: ASSEQGYSPLH
v_gene: TRBV18; j_gene: TRBJ1-4; abundance: few; CDR3aa: ASSLQIGNEKLF
v_gene: TRBV7-7; j_gene: TRBJ2-2; abundance: -; CDR3aa: ASSPRQGKTGELF
v_gene: TRBV4-2; j_gene: TRBJ1-6; abundance: few; CDR3aa: ASSHARQDNSPLH
v_gene: TRBV10-3; j_gene: TRBJ2-3; abundance: -; CDR3aa: AISVGQAGRDTQY
v_gene: TRBV28; j_gene: TRBJ1-2; abundance: -; CDR3aa: ASSSGRVGYT
v_gene: TRBV12-3/TRBV12-4; j_gene: TRBJ2-3; abundance: -; CDR3aa: ASSSREQRERITDTQY
v_gene: TRBV10-3; j_gene: TRBJ2-7; abundance: -; CDR3aa: AISAGPGEQY
v_gene: TRBV6-5; j_gene: TRBJ2-3; abundance: many; CDR3aa: ASRGGQLTDTQY
v_gene: TRBV10-1; j_gene: TRBJ2-1; abundance: few; CDR3aa: ATKQGTSPGNEQF
v_gene: TRBV3-1; j_gene: TRBJ2-7; abundance: many; CDR3aa: ASSRSGWAYEQY
v_gene: TRBV18; j_gene: TRBJ1-5; abundance: -; CDR3aa: ASSRVGQTQLGNQPQH
v_gene: TRBV30; j_gene: TRBJ2-7; abundance: few; CDR3aa: AWSDPTGGYYEQY
v_gene: TRBV6-6; j_gene: TRBJ1-1; abundance: few; CDR3aa: ASRDRDRQLNTEAF
v_gene: TRBV7-8; j_gene: TRBJ2-3; abundance: few; CDR3aa: ASSLKRERTDTQY
v_gene: TRBV5-1; j_gene: TRBJ2-1; abundance: -; CDR3aa: ASSLASGGNSYNEQF
v_gene: TRBV2; j_gene: TRBJ2-2; abundance: -; CDR3aa: ASNPSGLTGELF
v_gene: TRBV19; j_gene: TRBJ2-2; abundance: -; CDR3aa: ASSNFKTGTGELF
v_gene: TRBV30; j_gene: TRBJ2-5; abundance: -; CDR3aa: AWSPKGETQY
v_gene: TRBV5-1; j_gene: TRBJ2-7; abundance: -; CDR3aa: ASSLGGQLSSYEQY
v_gene: TRBV11-2; j_gene: TRBJ2-7; abundance: -; CDR3aa: ASSLSGYMYEQY
v_gene: TRBV28; j_gene: TRBJ2-1; abundance: -; CDR3aa: ASSFPKSKKTGEF
v_gene: TRBV4-1; j_gene: TRBJ2-1; abundance: -; CDR3aa: ASSHTTGREQF
v_gene: TRBV29-1; j_gene: TRBJ2-7; abundance: few; CDR3aa: SVEGGSSEQY
v_gene: TRBV20-1; j_gene: TRBJ2-6; abundance: -; CDR3aa: SARDLGSSGANVLT
v_gene: TRBV11-2; j_gene: TRBJ2-5; abundance: -; CDR3aa: ASSRGQGGKETQY
v_gene: TRBV2; j_gene: TRBJ2-4; abundance: -; CDR3aa: ASSVLGGSVKNIQY
v_gene: TRBV6-1; j_gene: TRBJ2-2; abundance: -; CDR3aa: ASSARTSGLNTGELF
v_gene: TRBV27; j_gene: TRBJ2-3; abundance: once; CDR3aa: ASSFLRGMSTDTQY
v_gene: TRBV28; j_gene: TRBJ2-3; abundance: -; CDR3aa: ASSMTAAGTDTQY
v_gene: TRBV20-1; j_gene: TRBJ2-3; abundance: few; CDR3aa: SASDRREGTDTQY
v_gene: TRBV20-1; j_gene: TRBJ1-5; abundance: -; CDR3aa: SAPSTGTGARNQPQH
v_gene: TRBV28; j_gene: TRBJ2-4; abundance: -; CDR3aa: ASSGTGGHKNIQY
v_gene: TRBV2; j_gene: TRBJ1-6; abundance: -; CDR3aa: ASSRGIGSPLH
v_gene: TRBV20-1; j_gene: TRBJ1-5; abundance: -; CDR3aa: SASKTRDSNQPQH
v_gene: TRBV19; j_gene: TRBJ2-2; abundance: few; CDR3aa: ASTRTGPLPGELF
v_gene: TRBV28; j_gene: TRBJ2-1; abundance: -; CDR3aa: ASSLTSGSFDEQF
v_gene: TRBV5-6; j_gene: TRBJ2-5; abundance: -; CDR3aa: ASSPSGGETQY
v_gene: TRBV7-9; j_gene: TRBJ2-7; abundance: -; CDR3aa: ASSLGSGRAYEQY
v_gene: TRBV12-3/TRBV12-4; j_gene: TRBJ2-7; abundance: -; CDR3aa: ASSFAINYEQY